The source of this T cell receptor (beta chain) is a study of blood T cell repertoires in COVID-19. Study context: T cells, B-cell-depleted T cells, or PBMCs supplied cDNA or gDNA.

Methods used by the authors: Estimation of nucleated cell counts was performed using reference gene primer amplification. Some clones are missing from TCRdb's copy, which holds only in-frame ones; the method was immunoSEQ multiplex PCR. From that table come the V and J calls and clone size; the DNA was used to work out D and trimming. The data contain roughly 290,000 clones, almost 90% of them singletons. This clone is a singleton in its sample. Germline CDR1 LNHNV, CDR2 YYDKDF (reference sequence). The V gene lost 0 bases and the J gene lost 3 bases, with 12 bases spanning the gap. This CDR3 region has 15 residues. Categorization into cohorts depended on clinical history that participants reported.

The source is a woman younger than 30 with acute COVID-19. The sample consisted of PBMCs or T cells enriched from blood (not recorded which). The chain uses TRBV15 and TRBJ2-7; TRBD2 is a possible D gene (5 bases). CDR3 nucleotide sequence: TGTGCCACCAGCAGAGACAAAGGACTTCTCTACGAGCAGTACTTC. The encoded protein is CATSRDKGLLYEQYF.